The 9 T cell receptor beta chains below were found in one sample sequenced in a study of early T cells in non-severe SARS-CoV-2 infection. MiXCR, applied by TCRdb to the 5' RACE reads, yields one record per CDR3 protein. The sample includes 45,000 to 70,000 distinct CDR3 sequences, about 8% of them seen just once. The sequencing used whole blood, collected at baseline. The source is an adult who was a healthcare worker with PCR-confirmed SARS-CoV-2 infection or an uninfected control (not recorded which).

A word on this clonotype: Germline is not matched at one junction end, which may reflect a read error. This rearrangement joins TRBV7-3 to TRBJ2-7; tentatively, D is TRBD2 (6 bases). Germline V gene sequence: CDR1 SGHTA, CDR2 FQGTGA. The CDR3 is 13 residues long. The CDR3 region is CVSSQRSFGSLYF. The CDR3 coding sequence is TGTGTCAGCAGCCAGCGATCATTCGGGAGTCTGTACTTC.

This clonotype was observed at least ten times. The rearrangement links TRBV28 to TRBJ2-1, with 9 bases fitting TRBD2. Germline-derived CDR1 and CDR2 are MDHEN and SYDVKM. The CDR3 spans 19 residues. V shed 4 bases and J 0 bases; nucleotides not matched to a gene: 13. CDR3 region: CASSYGGSGRISSYNEQFF. The CDR3 DNA follows: TGTGCCAGCAGTTACGGGGGAAGCGGGAGGATCAGCTCCTACAATGAGCAGTTCTTC.

This clonotype was found a few times. CDR3 sequence (DNA): TGTGCCAGCATGGTGGGTACTAGATCCTACAATGAGCAGTTCTTC. Protein sequence: CASMVGTRSYNEQFF. The gene calls are TRBV12-3 or TRBV12-4 and TRBJ2-1, with TRBD2 as a possible D gene (5 bases). Trimming cost V 7 bases and J 1 base, with 14 bases left between them. The CDR3 has 15 residues.

The V and J genes are TRBV7-9 and TRBJ1-2; no definite D call. Trimming shortened V by 4 bases and J by 1 base, and 7 bases separated the two germline ends. The germline CDR1 and CDR2 sequences are SEHNR and FQNEAQ (reference sequence). This CDR3 has 13 amino acids. The CDR3 protein is CASSWSSNYGYTF. For the CDR3, the DNA is TGTGCCAGCAGCTGGAGCAGTAACTATGGCTACACCTTC.

V is TRBV28 and J is TRBJ2-7, with D possibly matching TRBD2 (6 bases). Germline V lookup: CDR1 MDHEN, CDR2 SYDVKM. Trimming stripped 5 bases from V and 2 bases from J, with 10 bases between. The length of the CDR3 is 13 residues. CDR3 coding DNA: TGTGCCAGCAGTAGGACGGGAGCCTACGAGCAGTACTTC. This gives the protein CASSRTGAYEQYF.

By share, this clonotype counts as large. The chain is built from TRBV7-2 and TRBJ1-5; D remains ambiguous. Per germline, CDR1 SGHTA and CDR2 FQGNSA. V gave up 5 bases and J gave up 4 bases, with 9 bases separating them. The CDR3 has 13 amino acids. In DNA, the CDR3 is TGTGCCAGCAGCACGGACCTTAATCAGCCCCAGCATTTT. It codes for CASSTDLNQPQHF. Complete variable domain (other parts from reference TRBV7-2 and TRBJ1-5): GAGVSQSPSNKVTEKGKDVELRCDPISGHTALYWYRQSLGQGLEFLIYFQGNSAPDKSGLPSDRFSAERTGGSVSTLTIQRTQQEDSAVYLCASSTDLNQPQHFGDGTRLSIL.

This clonotype was detected only a few times. As DNA, the CDR3 is TGTGCCGGAATTGGGGTCTACGAGCAGTACTTC. Translating gives CAGIGVYEQYF. The chain is built from TRBV30 and TRBJ2-7; D remains unclear. This CDR3 spans 11 amino acids. Germline loops: CDR1 GTSNPN, CDR2 SVGIG (reference sequence). V shed 8 bases and J shed 3 bases, with 11 bases lying between them.

This clonotype was recorded a few times. The chain employs TRBV7-9 and TRBJ2-7, with D perhaps matching TRBD2 (5 bases). The CDR3 loop spans 16 amino acids. V was pared by 3 bases and J by 6 bases, with 21 bases between. Germline V gene lookup returns CDR1 SEHNR and CDR2 FQNEAQ (reference sequence). The CDR3 DNA follows: TGTGCCAGCAGCTTCCAACTAACGGAAGCGGCTTCCGAGCAGTACTTC. The encoded protein is CASSFQLTEAASEQYF.

This clonotype appeared a few times. The chain employs TRBV10-3 and TRBJ2-1, with TRBD1 identical over 9 bases. Germline loops: CDR1 ENHRY, CDR2 SYGVKD. Trimming took 6 bases from V and 5 from J; bases not matched to a gene: 2. The CDR3 runs to 13 residues. Here the CDR3 DNA reads TGTGCCATCAGACAGGGGGCGGACAATGAGCAGTTCTTC. The encoded protein is CAIRQGADNEQFF.